The 4 T cell receptor beta chains below all came from one sample that was sequenced in a study of T cell responses to AZD1222 COVID-19 vaccine. This table comes from immunoSEQ multiplex PCR, and its TCRdb copy is limited to in-frame clones, with some not included. The sample records around 140,000 clones, over 75% being singletons. Here the sequenced sample was peripheral blood, taken on day 0 of AZD1222 vaccination. Source of these receptors: an adult in good health.

The chain recombines TRBV7-2 with TRBJ1-6; D gene uncertain. The CDR3 spans 15 residues. V lost 1 base and J 6 bases, leaving 10 bases between the germline ends. The germline V gene has CDR1 SGHTA and CDR2 FQGNSA. The CDR3 sequence is CASSLVVAANSPLHF. CDR3 bases: TGTGCCAGCAGCTTAGTGGTGGCCGCTAATTCACCCCTCCACTTT.

The V gene is TRBV18, the J gene TRBJ1-3, with 7 nucleotides matching TRBD1. V dropped 1 base and J dropped 4; count of bases not matched to a gene: 4. The CDR3 totals 15 residues. Germline CDR1 reads KGHSH; CDR2 reads LQKENI. The CDR3 DNA follows: TGTGCCAGCTCACCACAGGGGGCAAACGGAAACACCATATATTTT. Translated, it gives CASSPQGANGNTIYF.

The chain links TRBV6-5 to TRBJ1-1, with a possible D match to TRBD1 (5 bases). Germline values: CDR1 MNHEY, CDR2 SVGAGI. Trimming left V 0 bases short and J 1 base short, with 12 bases between. The CDR3 has 16 residues. CDR3 in DNA: TGTGCCAGCAGTTACTCTCTCGGACATACGAACACTGAAGCTTTCTTT. Its protein product is CASSYSLGHTNTEAFF.

This sequence joins TRBV4-2 and TRBJ2-3; TRBD2 agrees at 8 bases. Trimming at V came to 5 bases and at J to 4 bases, leaving 11 bases not matched to a gene. The germline CDR1 and CDR2 sequences are LGHNA and YNFKEQ. This CDR3 is built from 16 residues. CDR3 sequence reads: CASSARPTSDPDTQYF. The DNA for the CDR3 is TGTGCCAGCAGCGCTCGCCCGACTAGCGATCCAGATACGCAGTATTTT.